The 18 T cell receptor beta chains given below trace back to one sample, sequenced in a study of hypomethylating agent response in myelodysplastic syndrome. This table comes from immunoSEQ multiplex PCR, and its TCRdb copy is limited to in-frame clones, with some not included. The sample yields thousands of clones, 83% seen once. Sequencing used bone marrow, obtained before or after starting hypomethylating agent treatment for myelodysplastic syndrome (not recorded which). The receptors were gathered from a human donor with myelodysplastic syndrome.

By its share, this clone is large. The genes are TRBV4-2 and TRBJ1-3, with 9 nucleotides matching TRBD1. Losses at the gene ends were 0 bases for V and 1 base for J; bases not matched to a gene: 13. This CDR3 contains 20 residues. Germline-derived CDR1 and CDR2 are LGHNA and YNFKEQ. The CDR3 DNA sequence: TGTGCCAGCAGCCAAGATGGGGACAGGGCGTCGGGGAGGTCTGGAAACACCATATATTTT. Amino acid sequence: CASSQDGDRASGRSGNTIYF.

The chain combines TRBV4-1 with TRBJ2-2, with D uncertain. The germline V gene encodes CDR1 MGHRA and CDR2 YSYEKL. CDR3 size: 15 residues. Trimming removed 4 bases from V and 0 bases from J, with 9 bases in between. CDR3 DNA: TGCGCCAGCAGCCCTTACTCGGCGAACACCGGGGAGCTGTTTTTT. This sequence encodes CASSPYSANTGELFF.

The chain employs TRBV19 and TRBJ1-1, with unresolved D. V shed 3 bases and J shed 8 bases, with 10 bases lying between them. There are 12 residues in the CDR3. Germline assignment: CDR1 LNHDA and CDR2 SQIVND (reference sequence). CDR3 residues: CASSMGLREAFF. The CDR3, as DNA: TGTGCCAGTAGTATGGGGTTACGCGAAGCTTTCTTT.

The chain carries TRBV7-2 and TRBJ2-5; D unclear. Germline V gives CDR1 SGHTA, CDR2 FQGNSA. CDR3 length: 15 residues. V was trimmed by 2 bases and J by 3 bases, leaving 13 bases between them. In nucleotides, the CDR3 is TGTGCCAGCAGCTTAAACGCCCTGTTTGAAGAGACCCAGTACTTC. Its translation: CASSLNALFEETQYF.

This chain uses TRBV7-7 with TRBJ2-5, with D possibly matching TRBD1 (6 bases). The CDR3 sequence is 13 residues long. Deletions cut 5 bases from V and 5 bases from J, with 12 bases between. Germline V gene data show CDR1 as SSHAT and CDR2 as FNYEAQ (reference sequence). This CDR3 reads CASSTTGWETQYF. The CDR3 DNA reads as TGTGCCAGCAGCACAACAGGGTGGGAGACCCAGTACTTC.

The V and J genes are TRBV5-1 and TRBJ2-1; tentatively, D is TRBD1 or TRBD2 (5 bases each). This CDR3 region has 14 residues. Germline lookup yields CDR1 SGHRS and CDR2 YFSETQ. V was pared by 4 bases and J by 9 bases, with 17 bases between. CDR3 DNA sequence: TGCGCCAGCAGCCCTGAGGGGCACAGCTTTGAGCAGTTCTTC. Protein product: CASSPEGHSFEQFF.

The genes are TRBV18 and TRBJ1-5; 8 bases are a match to TRBD1. The CDR3 extends over 15 amino acids. Germline lookup yields CDR1 KGHSH and CDR2 LQKENI. The J segment lost 2 bases and the V segment lost 6 bases, leaving 6 bases of the junction unmatched. The CDR3 spells CASSQGQVGNQPQHF. Written as DNA, the CDR3 is TGTGCCAGCTCCCAGGGACAGGTGGGCAATCAGCCCCAGCATTTT. Based on the CDR3 plus reference TRBV18 and TRBJ1-5, the full variable domain is NAGVMQNPRHLVRRRGQEARLRCSPMKGHSHVYWYRQLPEEGLKFMVYLQKENIIDESGMPKERFSAEFPKEGPSILRIQQVVRGDSAAYFCASSQGQVGNQPQHFGDGTRLSIL.

The rearrangement links TRBV7-2 to TRBJ2-2; either TRBD1 or TRBD2 may supply D (6 bases each). V shed 2 bases and J shed 6 bases, with 13 bases lying between them. Looked up from germline, CDR1 is SGHTA and CDR2 is FQGNSA. The CDR3 covers 15 residues. The CDR3: CASSLRGTLAGELFF. The CDR3 coding sequence is TGTGCCAGCAGCTTACGGGGGACACTAGCCGGGGAGCTGTTTTTT.

With respect to this clone: Germline is not matched at one junction end, which may reflect a read error. The rearrangement links TRBV6-4 to TRBJ1-5; TRBD1 might be the D (5 bases). Germline CDR1 is MRHNA and CDR2 is SNTAGT. This CDR3 spans 10 amino acids. This CDR3 is CAQGEQPQHF. The CDR3 coding sequence is TGCGCCCAAGGGGAGCAGCCCCAGCATTTT.

The chain combines TRBV11-2 with TRBJ2-7, with D perhaps given as TRBD1 or TRBD2 (5 bases each). The germline CDR1 and CDR2 sequences are SGHAT and FQNNGV. V was shortened by 8 bases and J by 7 bases, with 15 bases between the two germline ends. The CDR3 extends over 12 amino acids. CDR3 nucleotides: TGTGCCAGCTCCGATGTTGGGGGAGAGCAGTACTTC. Its protein product is CASSDVGGEQYF.

A single count supports this clone. The V gene is TRBV5-6, the J gene TRBJ1-6; D not certain. Trimming took 0 bases from V and 5 from J, leaving 0 bases between them. Germline V CDR1 and CDR2: SGHDT, YYEEEE. CDR3 size: 12 residues. CDR3 protein: CASSLDNSPLHF. DNA for the CDR3: TGTGCCAGCAGCTTGGATAATTCACCCCTCCACTTT.

The chain's CDR3 is CASSVEGGADTQYF. The DNA for the CDR3 is TGTGCCAGCAGCGTAGAAGGTGGCGCAGATACGCAGTATTTT. This sequence joins TRBV6-4 and TRBJ2-3; unclear D gene. Trimming stripped 6 bases from V and 4 bases from J, with 14 bases between. The CDR3 extends over 14 amino acids. Per the germline V gene, CDR1 is MRHNA and CDR2 is SNTAGT.

The rearrangement uses TRBV29-1 and TRBJ2-5; the D gene is possibly TRBD2 (7 bases). Germline CDR1 SQVTM, CDR2 ANQGSEA. Trimming shortened V by 5 bases and J by 5 bases, and 18 bases separated the two germline ends. This CDR3 region has 14 residues. The CDR3 loop reads CSVWGAGARETQYF. The CDR3 DNA sequence: TGCAGCGTTTGGGGGGCGGGGGCAAGGGAGACCCAGTACTTC.

This chain connects TRBV10-3 to TRBJ2-1; 9 bases align to TRBD2. The CDR3 runs to 14 residues. CDR1 and CDR2 from the germline V gene are ENHRY and SYGVKD. Germline trimming cut 6 bases from V and 4 bases from J; bases unmatched to any gene: 4. The CDR3 DNA reads as TGTGCCATCAGGGGAGCGGGGGGATACAATGAGCAGTTCTTC. Protein sequence: CAIRGAGGYNEQFF.

The CDR3 DNA sequence: TGCGCCAGCAGGGGGGGATTTAGCGGAGAGACCCAGTACTTC. Translated, it gives CASRGGFSGETQYF. This chain uses TRBV5-1 with TRBJ2-5; perhaps TRBD2 as D (6 bases). Trimming stripped 5 bases from V and 4 bases from J, with 15 bases between. CDR1 SGHRS and CDR2 YFSETQ come from the germline V gene. The CDR3 consists of 14 residues.

V gene TRBV6-5 combines with J gene TRBJ2-7; 9 positions match TRBD1. Unmatched junction bases numbered 6, after V lost 2 bases and J lost 4 bases. From germline, CDR1 is MNHEY and CDR2 SVGAGI. The CDR3 has 15 amino acids. CDR3 sequence (DNA): TGTGCCAGCAGTTACGCCGGGACAGGGTTTTACGAGCAGTACTTC. The encoded protein is CASSYAGTGFYEQYF.

This chain uses TRBV12-5 with TRBJ1-1; possible D gene TRBD1, 6 bases. The CDR3 covers 14 residues. Between the trimmed V and J ends, which lost 3 bases and 2 bases, there was a span of 10 bases. The germline V gene has CDR1 LGHNT and CDR2 FRNRAP. This chain's CDR3 is CASGFDRPNTEAFF. The CDR3 DNA reads as TGTGCTAGTGGTTTTGACAGGCCCAACACTGAAGCTTTCTTT.

The chain joins TRBV2 to TRBJ2-7; 14 bases are a match to TRBD2. The germline CDR1 and CDR2 sequences are SNHLY and FYNNEI. This CDR3 has 18 amino acids. After removal of 6 bases from V and 0 bases from J, the junction contained 10 bases not matched to a gene. The CDR3 DNA is TGTGCCAGCAGCCCTCCGGGACTAGCGGGGGACCTCTCCTACGAGCAGTACTTC. It codes for CASSPPGLAGDLSYEQYF.